The TCR beta chain described here comes from a study of blood T cell repertoires in COVID-19. As for the study in general: Researchers got acute and convalescent COVID-19 samples from the United States, Italy and Spain. T cells, B-cell-depleted T cells, or PBMCs supplied cDNA or gDNA.

In Seattle, patients joined the study during active infection and were tracked longitudinally. The germline CDR1 and CDR2 sequences are SGHTA and FQGNSA. V was trimmed by 0 bases and J by 3 bases, leaving 9 bases between them. This CDR3 contains 14 residues. Methods used by the authors: Cell counts per sample came from amplifying reference gene primers. TCRdb's table, derived via immunoSEQ multiplex PCR, lists solely in-frame clones and lacks some. The V and J calls and clone size were taken over from that table, and D and trimming were inferred from the DNA. The table records 100,000 to 150,000 clones, more than 70% of them present only once.

The receptor's source is a woman of 80 years or more with COVID-19, enrolled during active disease. Sequenced input: peripheral blood. The J gene is TRBJ2-7, the V gene TRBV7-2, with D perhaps matching TRBD1 (6 bases). The CDR3 spells CASSLARTVYEQYF. The DNA for the CDR3 is TGTGCCAGCAGCTTAGCAAGGACAGTCTACGAGCAGTACTTC.